This T cell receptor (beta chain) was observed in a study of OX40 agonist ivuxolimab in advanced cancers. Only in-frame clones appear in the TCRdb table, and some are missing; sequencing was by immunoSEQ multiplex PCR. In the table there are approximately 57,000 clones, approximately 86% of which are singletons. Per germline, CDR1 SGHRS and CDR2 YFSETQ. V lost 5 bases, J lost 0 bases, and 15 bases lay in between. CDR3 length: 16 amino acids. This receptor was identified in an adult with an advanced solid tumor such as melanoma, head and neck, liver or kidney cancer. Sequenced material: CD4+ or CD8+ T cells sorted from blood, taken in a trial of the OX40 agonist ivuxolimab. The chain combines TRBV5-1 with TRBJ2-1, with a weak D call TRBD2 (5 bases). For the CDR3, the DNA is TGCGCCAGCAGGGGAATAGCGCTGAGCTCCTACAATGAGCAGTTCTTC. This sequence encodes CASRGIALSSYNEQFF.